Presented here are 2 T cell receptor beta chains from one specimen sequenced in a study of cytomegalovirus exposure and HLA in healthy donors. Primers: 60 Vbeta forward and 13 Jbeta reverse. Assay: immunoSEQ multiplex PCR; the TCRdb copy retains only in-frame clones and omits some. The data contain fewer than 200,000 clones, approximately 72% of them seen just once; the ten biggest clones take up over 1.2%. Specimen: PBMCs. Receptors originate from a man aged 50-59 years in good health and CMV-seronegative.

The CDR3 reads CASSLGQGDTEAFF. DNA for the CDR3: TGTGCCAGCAGCTTGGGACAGGGGGACACTGAAGCTTTCTTT. The chain carries TRBV13 and TRBJ1-1; 11 bases agree with TRBD1. Trimming at V came to 3 bases and at J to 3 bases, leaving 0 bases not matched to a gene. Germline CDR1 and CDR2: PRHDT and FYEKMQ (reference sequence). The CDR3 runs to 14 residues.

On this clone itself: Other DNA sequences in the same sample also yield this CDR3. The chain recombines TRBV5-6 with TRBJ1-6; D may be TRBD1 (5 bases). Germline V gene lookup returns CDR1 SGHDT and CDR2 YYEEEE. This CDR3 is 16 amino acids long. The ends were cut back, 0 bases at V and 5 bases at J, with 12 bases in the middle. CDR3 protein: CASSLVGDRDNSPLHF. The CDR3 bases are TGTGCCAGCAGCTTGGTGGGTGACAGAGATAATTCACCCCTCCACTTT.